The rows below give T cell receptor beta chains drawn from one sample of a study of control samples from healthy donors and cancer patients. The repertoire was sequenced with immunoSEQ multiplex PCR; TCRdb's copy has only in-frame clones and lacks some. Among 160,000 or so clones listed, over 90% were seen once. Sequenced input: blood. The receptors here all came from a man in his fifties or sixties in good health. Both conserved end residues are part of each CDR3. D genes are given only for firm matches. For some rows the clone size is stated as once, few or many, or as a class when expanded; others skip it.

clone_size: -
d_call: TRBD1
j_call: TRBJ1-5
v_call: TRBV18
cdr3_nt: TGTGCCAGCTCACCCATCTCGGACAGGGGGTCCAATCAGCCCCAGCATTTT
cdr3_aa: CASSPISDRGSNQPQHF

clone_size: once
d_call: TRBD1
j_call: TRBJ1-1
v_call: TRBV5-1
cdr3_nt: TGCGCCAGCAGGGATCAGGGGGCTTGGACTGAAGCTTTCTTT
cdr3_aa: CASRDQGAWTEAFF

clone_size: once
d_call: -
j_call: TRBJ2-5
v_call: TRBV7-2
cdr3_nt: TGTGCCAGCAGCTCGGACAGCGGCGCCCAGTACTTC
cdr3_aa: CASSSDSGAQYF

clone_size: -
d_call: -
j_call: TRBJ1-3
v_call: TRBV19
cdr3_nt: TGTGCCACCGGGGTTGGAAACACCATATATTTT
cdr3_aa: CATGVGNTIYF

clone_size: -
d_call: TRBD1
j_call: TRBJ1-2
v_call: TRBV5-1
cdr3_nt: TGCGCCAGCAGCCCACAGGACAGGGTATATGGCTACACCTTC
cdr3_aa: CASSPQDRVYGYTF

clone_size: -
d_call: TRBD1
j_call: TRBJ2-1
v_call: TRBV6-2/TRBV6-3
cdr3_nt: TGTGCCAGCAGTACCCGGACAGGGGGTTCCTACAATGAGCAGTTCTTC
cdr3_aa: CASSTRTGGSYNEQFF

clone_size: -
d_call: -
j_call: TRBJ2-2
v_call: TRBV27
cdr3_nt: TGTGCCAGCAGTTTACAGGGGTTCGCGAACACCGGGGAGCTGTTTTTT
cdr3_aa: CASSLQGFANTGELFF

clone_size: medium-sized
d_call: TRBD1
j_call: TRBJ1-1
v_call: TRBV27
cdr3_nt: TGTGCCAGCAGTTTAAAGAGGACAGGGACCACTGAAGCTTTCTTT
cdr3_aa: CASSLKRTGTTEAFF

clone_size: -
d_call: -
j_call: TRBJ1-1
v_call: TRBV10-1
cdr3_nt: TGCGCCAGCACCTCTGTGCCGCGGGGTGCTGAAGCTTTCTTT
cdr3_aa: CASTSVPRGAEAFF

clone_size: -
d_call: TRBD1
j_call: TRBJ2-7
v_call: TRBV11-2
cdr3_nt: TGTGCCAGCAGCTTAGTGGCCGCCAGGGGGAGATTCTACGAGCAGTACTTC
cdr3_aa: CASSLVAARGRFYEQYF

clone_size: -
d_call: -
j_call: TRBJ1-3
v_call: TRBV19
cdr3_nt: TGTGCCAGCAAATCTCAAGGCTTCGGAAACACCATATATTTT
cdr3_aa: CASKSQGFGNTIYF

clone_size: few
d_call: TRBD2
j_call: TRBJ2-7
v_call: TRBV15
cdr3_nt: TGTGCCACCAGCAGAGATCCCAGCGGGAGAAGGGACGAGCAGTACTTC
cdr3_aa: CATSRDPSGRRDEQYF

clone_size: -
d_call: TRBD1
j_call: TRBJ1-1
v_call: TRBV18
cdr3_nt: TGTGCCAGCTCGCAGGACAGGGTCGCTGAAGCTTTCTTT
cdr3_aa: CASSQDRVAEAFF

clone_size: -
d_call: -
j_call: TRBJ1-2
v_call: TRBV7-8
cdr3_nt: TGTGCCAGCAGCTTAGCCCCCACTCTATATGGCTACACCTTC
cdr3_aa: CASSLAPTLYGYTF

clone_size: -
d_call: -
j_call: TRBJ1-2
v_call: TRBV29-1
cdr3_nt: TGCAGCGTTCGGACGGAAGGAAGCTATGGCTACACCTTC
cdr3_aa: CSVRTEGSYGYTF

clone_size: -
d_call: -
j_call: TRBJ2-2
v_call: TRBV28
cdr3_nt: TGTGCCAGCAGTCCGACGTCGACCGGGACCAAGCCCAGGGAGCTGTTTTTT
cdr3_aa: CASSPTSTGTKPRELFF

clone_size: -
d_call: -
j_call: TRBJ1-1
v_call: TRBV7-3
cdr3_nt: TGTGCCAGCAGGGAGGACTGGAACACTGAAGCTTTCTTT
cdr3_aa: CASREDWNTEAFF

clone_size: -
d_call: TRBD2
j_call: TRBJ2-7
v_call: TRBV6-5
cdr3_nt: TGTGCCAGCAGTTCTAGCGGGGGGGCGAGGGAGCAGTACTTC
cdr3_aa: CASSSSGGAREQYF

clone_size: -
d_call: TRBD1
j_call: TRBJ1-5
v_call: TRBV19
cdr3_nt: TGTGCCAGTAGTACCGGGACAGGAAATCAGCCCCAGCATTTT
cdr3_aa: CASSTGTGNQPQHF

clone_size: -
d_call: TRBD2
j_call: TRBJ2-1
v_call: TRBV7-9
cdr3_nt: TGTGCCAGCCCCCTAGCGGATGAGCAGTTCTTC
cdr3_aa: CASPLADEQFF

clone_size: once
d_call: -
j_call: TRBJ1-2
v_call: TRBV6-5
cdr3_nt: TGTGCCACCTATCCGGGGGGGGGCTTGAATGGCTACACCTTC
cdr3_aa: CATYPGGGLNGYTF

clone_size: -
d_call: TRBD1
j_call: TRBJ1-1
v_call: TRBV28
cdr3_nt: TGTGCCAGCAGCCAGATCCTCGGGACAGTGAACACTGAAGCTTTCTTT
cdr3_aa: CASSQILGTVNTEAFF

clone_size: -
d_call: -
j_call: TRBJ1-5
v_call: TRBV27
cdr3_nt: TGTGCCAGCAGTTTTAATAGCAATCAGCCCCAGCATTTT
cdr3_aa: CASSFNSNQPQHF

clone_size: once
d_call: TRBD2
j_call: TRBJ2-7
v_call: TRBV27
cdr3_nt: TGTGCCAGCAGTCCCTATGCTAGCGGGCTCTCCTACGAGCAGTACTTC
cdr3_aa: CASSPYASGLSYEQYF

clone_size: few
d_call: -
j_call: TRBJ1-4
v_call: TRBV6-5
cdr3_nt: TGTGCCAGCAGTTACTCAGGGGGGGGTGAAAAACTGTTTTTT
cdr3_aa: CASSYSGGGEKLFF

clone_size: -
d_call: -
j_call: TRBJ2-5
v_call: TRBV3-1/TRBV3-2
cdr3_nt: TGTGCCAGCCGAACAGGGTTCGAGACCCAGTACTTC
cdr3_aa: CASRTGFETQYF

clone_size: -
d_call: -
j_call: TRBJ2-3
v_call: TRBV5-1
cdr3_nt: TGCGCCAGCAGCTTGGCCGGCAGGGGCACAGATACGCAGTATTTT
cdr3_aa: CASSLAGRGTDTQYF

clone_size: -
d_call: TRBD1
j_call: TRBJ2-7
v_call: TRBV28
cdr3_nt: TGTGCCAGCAGTTGGGACAGGGCTTTCTACGAGCAGTACTTC
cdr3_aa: CASSWDRAFYEQYF

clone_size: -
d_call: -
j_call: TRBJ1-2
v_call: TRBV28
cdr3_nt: TGTGCCAGCTATGGCGCGGTCGGGGGCTACACCTTC
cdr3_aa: CASYGAVGGYTF

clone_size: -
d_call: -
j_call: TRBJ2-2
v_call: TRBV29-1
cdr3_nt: TGCAGCGTAGAAGGAGAAGGGGGGCCCGGGGAGCTGTTTTTT
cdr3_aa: CSVEGEGGPGELFF

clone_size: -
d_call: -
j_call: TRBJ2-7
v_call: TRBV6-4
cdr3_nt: TGTGCCAGCAGCCCCCGACGTTCCTACGAGCAGTACTTC
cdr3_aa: CASSPRRSYEQYF

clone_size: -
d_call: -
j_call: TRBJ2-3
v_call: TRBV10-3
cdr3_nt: TGTGCCATCAGTGACAGGGGAACAGATACGCAGTATTTT
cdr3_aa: CAISDRGTDTQYF

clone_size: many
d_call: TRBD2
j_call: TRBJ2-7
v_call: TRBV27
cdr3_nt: TGTGCCAGCAGTTTAGCACTAGCGGGAGTCAACGAGCAGTACTTC
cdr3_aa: CASSLALAGVNEQYF

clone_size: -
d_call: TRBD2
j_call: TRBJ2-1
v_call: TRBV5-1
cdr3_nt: TGCGCCAGCAGCTTATTACTAGCGGGAGGCGATGAGCAGTTCTTC
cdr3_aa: CASSLLLAGGDEQFF

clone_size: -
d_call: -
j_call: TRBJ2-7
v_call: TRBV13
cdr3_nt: TGTGCCAGCAGCAAACCCCCCAGTGGTCCCCTACGGGAGCAGTACTTC
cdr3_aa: CASSKPPSGPLREQYF

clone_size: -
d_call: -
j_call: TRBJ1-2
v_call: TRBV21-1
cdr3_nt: TGTGCCAGCAGTCGGGCGGGGGCAGGCTATGGCTACACCTTC
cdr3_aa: CASSRAGAGYGYTF

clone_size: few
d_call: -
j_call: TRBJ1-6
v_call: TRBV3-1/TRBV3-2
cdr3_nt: TGTGCCAGCAGCCAAGATCTGGTGCAGGCGAGCTCCTATAATTCACCCCTCCACTTT
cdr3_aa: CASSQDLVQASSYNSPLHF

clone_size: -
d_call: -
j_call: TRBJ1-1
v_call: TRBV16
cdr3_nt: TGTGCCAGCATCCGAGGAAACACTAACACTGAAGCTTTCTTT
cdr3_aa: CASIRGNTNTEAFF

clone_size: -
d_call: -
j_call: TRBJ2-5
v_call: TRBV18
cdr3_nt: TGTGCCAGCTCACCGGTAGCGGCAGAGACCCAGTACTTC
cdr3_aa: CASSPVAAETQYF

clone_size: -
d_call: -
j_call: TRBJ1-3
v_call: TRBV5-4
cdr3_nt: TGTGCCAGCAGCTTGGACCTTCTCCAGAACACCATATATTTT
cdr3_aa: CASSLDLLQNTIYF

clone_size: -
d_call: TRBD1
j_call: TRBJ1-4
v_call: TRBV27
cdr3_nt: TGTGCCAGCGGAGGAGGGACAGGGCGTGGAAAACTGTTTTTT
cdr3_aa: CASGGGTGRGKLFF

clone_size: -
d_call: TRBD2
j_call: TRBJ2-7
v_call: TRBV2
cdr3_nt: TGTGCCAGCTCTGGGCTAGCGGGACCCACCTACGAGCAGTACTTC
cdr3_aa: CASSGLAGPTYEQYF

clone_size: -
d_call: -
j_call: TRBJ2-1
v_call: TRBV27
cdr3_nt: TGTGCCAGCAAGGAATGGGGGGACAATAAGCAGTTCTTC
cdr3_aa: CASKEWGDNKQFF

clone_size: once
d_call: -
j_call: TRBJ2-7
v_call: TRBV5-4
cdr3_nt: TGTGCCACCCCCTCCCACCTCCCCCCCTACGAGCAGTACTTC
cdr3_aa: CATPSHLPPYEQYF

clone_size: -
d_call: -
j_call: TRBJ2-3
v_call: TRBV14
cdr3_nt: TGTGCCAGCAGCCGCTGGATGGGCGGGAGCACAGATACGCAGTATTTT
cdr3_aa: CASSRWMGGSTDTQYF